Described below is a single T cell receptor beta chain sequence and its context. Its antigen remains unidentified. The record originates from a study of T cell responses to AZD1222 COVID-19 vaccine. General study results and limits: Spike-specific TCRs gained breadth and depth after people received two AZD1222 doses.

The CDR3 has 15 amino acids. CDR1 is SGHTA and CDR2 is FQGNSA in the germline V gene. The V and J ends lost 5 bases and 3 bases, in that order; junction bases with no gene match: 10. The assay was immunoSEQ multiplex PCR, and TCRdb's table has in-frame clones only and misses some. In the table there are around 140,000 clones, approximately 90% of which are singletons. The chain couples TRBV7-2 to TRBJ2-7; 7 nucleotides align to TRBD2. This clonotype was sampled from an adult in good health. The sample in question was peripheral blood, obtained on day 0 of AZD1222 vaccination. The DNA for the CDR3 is TGTGCCAGCAGCGCTTGGGGGGGGACTGGCTACGAGCAGTACTTC. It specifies CASSAWGGTGYEQYF.